These T cell receptor beta chains were read from a single sample in a study of blood T cell repertoires in COVID-19. Profiled with immunoSEQ multiplex PCR; TCRdb holds only in-frame clones, not every one. The repertoire holds around 380,000 clones, with around 87% as singletons. Sequences were obtained from PBMCs or T cells enriched from blood (not recorded which). The receptors were gathered from a young man who had recovered from COVID-19. CDR3s include the opening cysteine and the closing phenylalanine or tryptophan. Fields, in order: J gene, V gene, CDR3 protein.

TRBJ1-2	TRBV7-6	CASSPGIWASQGYTF
TRBJ1-5	TRBV3-1/TRBV3-2	CASSQGNSRIQGAKPQHF
TRBJ1-2	TRBV30	CAWSQRDYGYTF
TRBJ1-2	TRBV18	CASSPGQWQDYGYTF
TRBJ1-1	TRBV10-1	CASTGGVGTEAFF
TRBJ1-1	TRBV12-3/TRBV12-4	CASSGLPGTEAFF
TRBJ2-5	TRBV29-1	CSVDASGGPRAQYF
TRBJ2-1	TRBV5-6	CASSYGRMSYNEQFF
TRBJ1-1	TRBV29-1	CSVGETGRNTEAFF
TRBJ2-5	TRBV9	CASSNSGGALETQYF
TRBJ1-2	TRBV4-3	CASSQDLRQGEYGYTF
TRBJ1-2	TRBV27	CASSQHSAGDRGDYGYTF
TRBJ1-1	TRBV6-5	CASSFRNTEAFF
TRBJ2-1	TRBV13	CASSLGSSSYNEQFF
TRBJ1-2	TRBV19	CASSRIQGALYGYTF
TRBJ1-2	TRBV6-5	CASSSQVFTSGYTF
TRBJ1-6	TRBV11-2	CASSLASGVINSPLHF
TRBJ2-7	TRBV10-2	CASSDPGDSLISYEQYF
TRBJ1-4	TRBV7-9	CASSLPGLGEKLFF
TRBJ2-3	TRBV5-1	CASSSGLAASTDTQYF
TRBJ1-2	TRBV4-1	CASSHTGTGAGYTF
TRBJ2-2	TRBV5-1	CASTPGGTGELFF
TRBJ1-5	TRBV19	CASSKGTGSNQPQHF
TRBJ1-6	TRBV2	CASSGDRSGDNSPLHF
TRBJ2-5	TRBV7-9	CASRGPGQPRETQYF
TRBJ1-1	TRBV29-1	CSVEKSRDKTEAFF